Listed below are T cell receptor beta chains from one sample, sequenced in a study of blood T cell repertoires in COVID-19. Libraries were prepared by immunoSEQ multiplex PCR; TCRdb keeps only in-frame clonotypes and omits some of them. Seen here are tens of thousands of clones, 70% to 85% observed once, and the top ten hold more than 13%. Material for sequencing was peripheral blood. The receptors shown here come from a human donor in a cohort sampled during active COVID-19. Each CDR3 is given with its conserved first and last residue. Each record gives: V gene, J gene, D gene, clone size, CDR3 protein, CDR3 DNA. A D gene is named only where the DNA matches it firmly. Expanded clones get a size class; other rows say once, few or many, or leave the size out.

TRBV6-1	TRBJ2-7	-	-	CASSEFYRASYEQYF	TGTGCCAGCAGTGAGTTCTACAGGGCCTCCTACGAGCAGTACTTC
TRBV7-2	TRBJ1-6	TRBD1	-	CASSPQGAMAPLHF	TGTGCCAGCAGCCCACAGGGGGCTATGGCGCCCCTCCACTTT
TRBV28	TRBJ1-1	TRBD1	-	CASTPIGTDTEAFF	TGTGCCAGCACCCCCATAGGGACAGACACTGAAGCTTTCTTT
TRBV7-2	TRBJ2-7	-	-	CASSLVRGGYEQYF	TGTGCCAGCAGCTTAGTCCGGGGTGGCTACGAGCAGTACTTC
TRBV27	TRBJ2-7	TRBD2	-	CASRIYAGLAGGRAYEQYF	TGTGCCAGCAGAATATACGCGGGACTAGCGGGAGGAAGGGCTTACGAGCAGTACTTC
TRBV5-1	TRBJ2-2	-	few	CASKDFSNTGELFF	TGCGCCAGCAAGGACTTTTCGAACACCGGGGAGCTGTTTTTT
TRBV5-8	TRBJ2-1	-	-	CASSTLQVGNEQFF	TGTGCCAGCAGCACTCTACAGGTGGGCAATGAGCAGTTCTTC
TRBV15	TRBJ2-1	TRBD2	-	CATRVDGGGSNEQFF	TGTGCCACCAGAGTTGACGGGGGGGGGAGCAATGAGCAGTTCTTC
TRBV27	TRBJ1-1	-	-	CASSLRGLPNTEAFF	TGTGCCAGCAGTTTAAGGGGACTGCCGAACACTGAAGCTTTCTTT
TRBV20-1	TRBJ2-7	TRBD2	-	CSASGRNEQYF	TGCAGTGCTAGCGGGAGGAACGAGCAGTACTTC
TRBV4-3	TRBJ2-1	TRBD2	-	CASSQDLAHSGGIGNEQFF	TGCGCCAGCAGCCAAGATTTGGCCCATAGCGGGGGGATTGGCAATGAGCAGTTCTTC
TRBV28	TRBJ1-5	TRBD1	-	CASSLSQGAGQPQHF	TGTGCCAGCAGTTTAAGCCAGGGGGCGGGACAGCCCCAGCATTTT
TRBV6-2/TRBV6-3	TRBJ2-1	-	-	CASRQGVEQFF	TGTGCCAGCCGCCAAGGGGTTGAGCAGTTCTTC
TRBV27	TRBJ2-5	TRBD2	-	CAIKIAGGPGETQYF	TGTGCCATCAAGATAGCGGGAGGGCCGGGAGAGACCCAGTACTTC
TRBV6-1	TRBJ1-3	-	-	CASSETGTGGNTIYF	TGTGCCAGCAGTGAAACAGGGACGGGAGGAAACACCATATATTTT
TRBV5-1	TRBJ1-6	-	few	CASSFTGRDNSPLHF	TGCGCCAGCAGCTTTACAGGGAGGGATAATTCACCCCTCCACTTT
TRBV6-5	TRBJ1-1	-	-	CASSPVDSLNTEAFF	TGTGCCAGCAGTCCAGTGGACAGTTTGAACACTGAAGCTTTCTTT
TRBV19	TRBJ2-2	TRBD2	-	CASSMASGIKGELFF	TGTGCCAGTAGTATGGCTAGCGGGATAAAGGGGGAGCTGTTTTTT
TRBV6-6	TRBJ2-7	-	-	CASSFLSGAEQYF	TGTGCCAGCAGTTTTTTAAGTGGGGCCGAGCAGTACTTC
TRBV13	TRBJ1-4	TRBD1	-	CASSSDRGGEKLFF	TGTGCCAGCAGCTCCGACAGGGGAGGGGAAAAACTGTTTTTT
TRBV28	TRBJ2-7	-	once	CASSLRGGNEQYF	TGTGCCAGCAGTTTAAGGGGGGGGAACGAGCAGTACTTC
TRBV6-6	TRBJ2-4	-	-	CASSYRRDRKNIQYF	TGTGCCAGCAGTTACCGGCGGGACAGAAAAAACATTCAGTACTTC